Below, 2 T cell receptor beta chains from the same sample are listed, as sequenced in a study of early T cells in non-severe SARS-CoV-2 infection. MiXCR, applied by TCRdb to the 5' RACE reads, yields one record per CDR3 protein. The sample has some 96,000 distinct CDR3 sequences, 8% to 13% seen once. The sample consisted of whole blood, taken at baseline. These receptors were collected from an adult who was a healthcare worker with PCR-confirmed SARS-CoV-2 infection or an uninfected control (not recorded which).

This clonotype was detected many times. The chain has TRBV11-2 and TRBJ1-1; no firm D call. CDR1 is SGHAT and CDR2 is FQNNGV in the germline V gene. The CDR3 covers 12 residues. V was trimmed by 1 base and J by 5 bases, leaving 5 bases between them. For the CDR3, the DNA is TGTGCCAGCAGCTTAGTTGTTACTGAAGCTTTCTTT. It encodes CASSLVVTEAFF.

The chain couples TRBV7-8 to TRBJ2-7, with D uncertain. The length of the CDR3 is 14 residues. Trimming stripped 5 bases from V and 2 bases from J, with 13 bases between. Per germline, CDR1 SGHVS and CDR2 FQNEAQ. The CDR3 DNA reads TGTGCCAGCAGCCCTGGAAGCTTGCCCTACGAGCAGTACTTC. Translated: CASSPGSLPYEQYF.